The rows below give T cell receptor beta chains drawn from one sample of a study of Ad26.COV2.S vaccination and SARS-CoV-2 variants. Measured with immunoSEQ multiplex PCR; TCRdb has only the in-frame clones, and not every one. Counted here are more than 400,000 clones, 90% occurring once; the ten biggest clones make up less than 4.5%. Here the sequenced sample was peripheral blood, taken in a trial of Ad26.COV2.S vaccine versus placebo. These receptor sequences come from a person aged 18-60 years who received the Ad26.COV2.S COVID-19 vaccine or a placebo. CDR3s include the opening cysteine and the closing phenylalanine or tryptophan. The D gene is left open where the match is weak. Some rows mark clone size as missing; the rest say once, few, many or name a class of expanded clone.

j_call: TRBJ1-6; d_call: -; clone_size: -; v_call: TRBV6-2/TRBV6-3; cdr3_nt: TGTGCCAGCAGTTACGGGGGTAAATCACCCCTCCACTTT; cdr3_aa: CASSYGGKSPLHF
j_call: TRBJ2-1; d_call: -; clone_size: -; v_call: TRBV20-1; cdr3_nt: TGCAGTCACTTGAGGGGGGGTGAGCAGTTCTTC; cdr3_aa: CSHLRGGEQFF
j_call: TRBJ1-5; d_call: -; clone_size: -; v_call: TRBV28; cdr3_nt: TGTGCCAGCAGTTTAGTTTTAAGGGGCCCGAATCAGCCCCAGCATTTT; cdr3_aa: CASSLVLRGPNQPQHF
j_call: TRBJ1-2; d_call: TRBD1; clone_size: -; v_call: TRBV9; cdr3_nt: TGTGCCAGCAGCGGAATACAGGGGGCAGGAGGCTACACCTTC; cdr3_aa: CASSGIQGAGGYTF
j_call: TRBJ1-2; d_call: -; clone_size: -; v_call: TRBV28; cdr3_nt: TGTGCCAGCACCGCTACAGAGATCTATGGCTACACCTTC; cdr3_aa: CASTATEIYGYTF
j_call: TRBJ1-1; d_call: -; clone_size: few; v_call: TRBV19; cdr3_nt: TGTGCCAGTAGTATATCTTGGGAGATGAACACTGAAGCTTTCTTT; cdr3_aa: CASSISWEMNTEAFF
j_call: TRBJ2-5; d_call: -; clone_size: -; v_call: TRBV5-5; cdr3_nt: TGTGCCAGCAGCCCCGGACTAGCAGGGGGGCAAGAGACCCAGTACTTC; cdr3_aa: CASSPGLAGGQETQYF
j_call: TRBJ2-2; d_call: -; clone_size: -; v_call: TRBV7-2; cdr3_nt: TGTGCCAGCAGCTTATTACGCACCGGGGAGCTGTTTTTT; cdr3_aa: CASSLLRTGELFF
j_call: TRBJ2-2; d_call: -; clone_size: once; v_call: TRBV9; cdr3_nt: TGTGCCAGCAGCGTAGGAGGAGACACCGGGGAGCTGTTTTTT; cdr3_aa: CASSVGGDTGELFF
j_call: TRBJ1-3; d_call: -; clone_size: -; v_call: TRBV4-3; cdr3_nt: TGCGCCAGCAGCCAAGTCCGGGCCGACGGAAACACCATATATTTT; cdr3_aa: CASSQVRADGNTIYF
j_call: TRBJ1-4; d_call: -; clone_size: -; v_call: TRBV5-6; cdr3_nt: TGTGCCAGCAGCTTGGGACAAGCAACTAATGAAAAACTGTTTTTT; cdr3_aa: CASSLGQATNEKLFF
j_call: TRBJ2-5; d_call: -; clone_size: -; v_call: TRBV18; cdr3_nt: TGTGCCAGCTCACAACAGGGTGAGGAGACCCAGTACTTC; cdr3_aa: CASSQQGEETQYF